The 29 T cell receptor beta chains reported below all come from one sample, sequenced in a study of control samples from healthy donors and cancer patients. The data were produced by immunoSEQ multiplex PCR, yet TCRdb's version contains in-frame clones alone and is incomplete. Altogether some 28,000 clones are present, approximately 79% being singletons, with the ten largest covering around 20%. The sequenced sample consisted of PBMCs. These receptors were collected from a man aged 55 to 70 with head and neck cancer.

CDR3 residues: CASSLPIGQGGGYTF. The CDR3 bases are TGTGCCAGCAGCTTACCTATAGGGCAGGGCGGAGGCTACACCTTC. V gene TRBV11-2 combines with J gene TRBJ1-2, with D perhaps matching TRBD1 (5 bases). The CDR3 is made up of 15 amino acids. Germline CDR1 and CDR2: SGHAT and FQNNGV. Trimming stripped 2 bases from V and 8 bases from J, with 18 bases between.

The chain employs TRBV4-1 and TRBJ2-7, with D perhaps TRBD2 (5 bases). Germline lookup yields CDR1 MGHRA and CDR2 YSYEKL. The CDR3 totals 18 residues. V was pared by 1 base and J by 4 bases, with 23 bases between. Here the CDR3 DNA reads TGCGCCAGCAGCCAAGTTGATTTTCTTCTGGGGAGTATGTACGAGCAGTACTTC. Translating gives CASSQVDFLLGSMYEQYF.

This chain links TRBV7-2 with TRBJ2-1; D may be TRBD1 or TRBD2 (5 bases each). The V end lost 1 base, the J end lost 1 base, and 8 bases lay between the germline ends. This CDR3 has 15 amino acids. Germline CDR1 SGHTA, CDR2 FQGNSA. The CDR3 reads CASSLDWGSYNEQFF. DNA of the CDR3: TGTGCCAGCAGCTTAGACTGGGGGTCCTACAATGAGCAGTTCTTC.

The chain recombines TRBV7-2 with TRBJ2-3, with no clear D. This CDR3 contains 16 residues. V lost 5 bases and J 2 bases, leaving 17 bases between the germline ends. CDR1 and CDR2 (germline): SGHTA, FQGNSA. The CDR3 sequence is CASSLYLTGSTDTQYF. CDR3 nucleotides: TGTGCCAGCAGCCTATACCTTACGGGTTCCACAGATACGCAGTATTTT.

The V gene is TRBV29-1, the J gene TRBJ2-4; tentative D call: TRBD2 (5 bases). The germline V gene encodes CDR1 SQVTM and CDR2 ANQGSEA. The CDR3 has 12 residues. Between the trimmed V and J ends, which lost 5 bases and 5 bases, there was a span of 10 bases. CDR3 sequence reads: CSVSGIQNIQYF. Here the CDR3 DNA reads TGCAGCGTTTCCGGGATCCAAAACATTCAGTACTTC.

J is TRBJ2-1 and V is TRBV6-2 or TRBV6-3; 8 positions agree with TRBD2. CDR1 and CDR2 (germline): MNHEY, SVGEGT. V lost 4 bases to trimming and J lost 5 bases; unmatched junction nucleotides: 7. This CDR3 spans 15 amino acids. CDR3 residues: CASSSVAGIHNEQFF. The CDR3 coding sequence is TGTGCCAGCAGTTCCGTAGCGGGGATCCACAATGAGCAGTTCTTC.

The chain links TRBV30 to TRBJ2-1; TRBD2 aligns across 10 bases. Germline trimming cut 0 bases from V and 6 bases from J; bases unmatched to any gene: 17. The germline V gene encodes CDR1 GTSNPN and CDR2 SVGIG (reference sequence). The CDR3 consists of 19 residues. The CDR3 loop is CAWSVWRLAGVTRANEQFF. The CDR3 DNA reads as TGTGCCTGGAGTGTGTGGAGGCTAGCGGGAGTGACGAGGGCCAATGAGCAGTTCTTC.

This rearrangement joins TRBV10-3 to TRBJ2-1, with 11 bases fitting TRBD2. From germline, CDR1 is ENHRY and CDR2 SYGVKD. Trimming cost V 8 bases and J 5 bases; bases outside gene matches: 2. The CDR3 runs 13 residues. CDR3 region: CAIGTSGDNEQFF. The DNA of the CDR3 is TGTGCCATCGGGACTAGCGGTGACAATGAGCAGTTCTTC.

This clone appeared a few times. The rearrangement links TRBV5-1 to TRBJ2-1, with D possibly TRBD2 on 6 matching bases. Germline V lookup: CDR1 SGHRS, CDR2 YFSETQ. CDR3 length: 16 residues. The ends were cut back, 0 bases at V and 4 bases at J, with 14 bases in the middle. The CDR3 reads CASSLEGVGGYNEQFF. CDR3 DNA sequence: TGCGCCAGCAGCTTGGAAGGGGTGGGAGGATACAATGAGCAGTTCTTC.

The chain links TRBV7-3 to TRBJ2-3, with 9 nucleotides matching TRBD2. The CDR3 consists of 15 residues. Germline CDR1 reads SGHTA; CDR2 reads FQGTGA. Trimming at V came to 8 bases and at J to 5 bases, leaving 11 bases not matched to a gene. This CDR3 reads CASLEAGGPGDTQYF. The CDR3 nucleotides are TGTGCCAGCTTGGAGGCGGGAGGGCCGGGAGATACGCAGTATTTT. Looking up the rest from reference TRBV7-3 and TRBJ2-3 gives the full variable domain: GAGVSQTPSNKVTEKGKYVELRCDPISGHTALYWYRQSLGQGPEFLIYFQGTGAADDSGLPNDRFFAVRPEGSVSTLKIQRTERGDSAVYLCASLEAGGPGDTQYFGPGTRLTVL.

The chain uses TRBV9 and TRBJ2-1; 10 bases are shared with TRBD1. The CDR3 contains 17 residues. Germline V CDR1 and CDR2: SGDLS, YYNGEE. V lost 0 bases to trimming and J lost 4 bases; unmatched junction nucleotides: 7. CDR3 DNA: TGTGCCAGCAGCGTAGGGGGGACAGGGGACTTATACAATGAGCAGTTCTTC. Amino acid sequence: CASSVGGTGDLYNEQFF.

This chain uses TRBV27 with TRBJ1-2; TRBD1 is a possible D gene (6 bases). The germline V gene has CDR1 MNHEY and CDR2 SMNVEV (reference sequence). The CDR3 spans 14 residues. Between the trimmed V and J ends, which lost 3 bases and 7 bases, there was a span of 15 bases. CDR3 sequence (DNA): TGTGCCAGCAGTTTCGACGGGGGGGGCATTGGCTACACCTTC. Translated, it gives CASSFDGGGIGYTF.

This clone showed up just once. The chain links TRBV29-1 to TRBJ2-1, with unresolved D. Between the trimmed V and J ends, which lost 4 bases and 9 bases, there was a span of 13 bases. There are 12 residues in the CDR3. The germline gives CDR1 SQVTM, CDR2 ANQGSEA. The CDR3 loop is CSVVGSRLEQFF. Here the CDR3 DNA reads TGCAGCGTTGTTGGTAGCAGGCTTGAGCAGTTCTTC.

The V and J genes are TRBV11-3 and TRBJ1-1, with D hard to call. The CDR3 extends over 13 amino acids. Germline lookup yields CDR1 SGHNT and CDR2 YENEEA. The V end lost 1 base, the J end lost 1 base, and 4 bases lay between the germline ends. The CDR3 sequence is CASSLAQNTEAFF. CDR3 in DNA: TGTGCCAGCAGCTTAGCCCAGAACACTGAAGCTTTCTTT.

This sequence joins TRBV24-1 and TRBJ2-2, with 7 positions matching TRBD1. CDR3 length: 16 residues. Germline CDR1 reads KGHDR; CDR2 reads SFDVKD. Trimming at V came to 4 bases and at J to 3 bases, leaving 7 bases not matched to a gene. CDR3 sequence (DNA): TGTGCCACCAGTGAACCCCAGACAGGGTACACCGGGGAGCTGTTTTTT. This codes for CATSEPQTGYTGELFF.

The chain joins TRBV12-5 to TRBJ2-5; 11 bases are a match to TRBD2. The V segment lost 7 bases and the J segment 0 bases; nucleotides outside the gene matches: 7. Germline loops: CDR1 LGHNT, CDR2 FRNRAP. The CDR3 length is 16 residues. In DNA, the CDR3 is TGTGCTAGTGCCCCTAGACTAGCGGGAAACCAAGAGACCCAGTACTTC. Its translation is CASAPRLAGNQETQYF.

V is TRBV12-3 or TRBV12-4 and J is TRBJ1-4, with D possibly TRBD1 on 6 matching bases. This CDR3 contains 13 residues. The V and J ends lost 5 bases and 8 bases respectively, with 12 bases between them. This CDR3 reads CASSGNDREKLFF. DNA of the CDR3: TGTGCCAGCAGTGGGAATGACAGGGAAAAACTGTTTTTT.

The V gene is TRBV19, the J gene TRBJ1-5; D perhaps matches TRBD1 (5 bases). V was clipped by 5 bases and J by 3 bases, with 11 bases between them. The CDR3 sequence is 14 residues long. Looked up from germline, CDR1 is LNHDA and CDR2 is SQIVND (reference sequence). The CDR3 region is CASSLTVHNQPQHF. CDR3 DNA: TGTGCCAGTAGTTTGACAGTGCACAATCAGCCCCAGCATTTT.

For the CDR3, the DNA is TGTGCCAGCCGTGGGCCCGACAATGAGCAGTTCTTC. Amino acid sequence: CASRGPDNEQFF. The chain has TRBV28 and TRBJ2-1, with no clear D. With 8 bases removed from V and 5 bases from J, the gap between germline ends came to 10 bases. The CDR3 totals 12 residues. Germline-derived CDR1 and CDR2 are MDHEN and SYDVKM.

Written as DNA, the CDR3 is TGTGCCAGCAGCTTTAGTGGAAGCACAGATACGCAGTATTTT. It codes for CASSFSGSTDTQYF. The rearrangement uses TRBV7-3 and TRBJ2-3; D gene ambiguous. This CDR3 comprises 14 residues. The V end was cut by 3 bases, the J end by 0 bases, with 7 bases between. The germline gives CDR1 SGHTA, CDR2 FQGTGA.

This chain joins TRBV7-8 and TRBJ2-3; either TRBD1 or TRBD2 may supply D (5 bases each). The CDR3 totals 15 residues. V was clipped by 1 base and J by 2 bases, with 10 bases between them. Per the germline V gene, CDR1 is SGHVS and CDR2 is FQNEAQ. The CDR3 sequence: CASSLGWDHTDTQYF. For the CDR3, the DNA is TGTGCCAGCAGCTTAGGCTGGGACCACACAGATACGCAGTATTTT.

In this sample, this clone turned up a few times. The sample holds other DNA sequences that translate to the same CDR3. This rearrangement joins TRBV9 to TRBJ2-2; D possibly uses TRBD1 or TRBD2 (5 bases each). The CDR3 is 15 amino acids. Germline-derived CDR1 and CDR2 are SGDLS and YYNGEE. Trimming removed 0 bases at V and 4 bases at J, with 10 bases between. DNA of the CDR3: TGTGCCAGCAGCGTAGAAGGGGCGGGCACCGGGGAGCTGTTTTTT. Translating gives CASSVEGAGTGELFF.

DNA for the CDR3: TGTGCCAGCAGTGTAGGGACTAGCGGGGGTTCTAGCACAGATACGCAGTATTTT. Residues: CASSVGTSGGSSTDTQYF. The chain employs TRBV5-4 and TRBJ2-3; 14 bases align to TRBD2. The CDR3 consists of 18 residues. CDR1 and CDR2 from the germline V gene are SGHNT and YYREEE (reference sequence). V shed 5 bases and J 0 bases; nucleotides not matched to a gene: 8. Combining the CDR3 with reference TRBV5-4 and TRBJ2-3 gives the whole variable domain ETGVTQSPTHLIKTRGQQVTLRCSSQSGHNTVSWYQQALGQGPQFIFQYYREEENGRGNFPPRFSGLQFPNYSSELNVNALELDDSALYLCASSVGTSGGSSTDTQYFGPGTRLTVL.

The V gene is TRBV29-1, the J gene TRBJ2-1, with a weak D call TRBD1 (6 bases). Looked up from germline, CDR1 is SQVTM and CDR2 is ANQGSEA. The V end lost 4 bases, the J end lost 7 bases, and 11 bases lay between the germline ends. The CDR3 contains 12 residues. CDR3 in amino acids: CSVAQGNNEQFF. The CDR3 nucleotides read TGCAGCGTTGCACAGGGAAATAATGAGCAGTTCTTC.

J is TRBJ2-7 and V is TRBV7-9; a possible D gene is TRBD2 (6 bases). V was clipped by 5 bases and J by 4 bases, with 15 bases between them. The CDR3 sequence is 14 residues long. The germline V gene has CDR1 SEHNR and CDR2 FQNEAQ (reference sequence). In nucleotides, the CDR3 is TGTGCCAGCAGCCGGCCAGAGGGAGGATACGAGCAGTACTTC. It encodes CASSRPEGGYEQYF.

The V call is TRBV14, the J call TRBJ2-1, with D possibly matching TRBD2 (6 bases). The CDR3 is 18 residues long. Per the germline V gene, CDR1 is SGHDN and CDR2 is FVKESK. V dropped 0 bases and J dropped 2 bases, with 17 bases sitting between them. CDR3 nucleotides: TGTGCCAGCAGCCAAGATCCTCGTAGCGGAAATACCTACAATGAGCAGTTCTTC. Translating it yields CASSQDPRSGNTYNEQFF.

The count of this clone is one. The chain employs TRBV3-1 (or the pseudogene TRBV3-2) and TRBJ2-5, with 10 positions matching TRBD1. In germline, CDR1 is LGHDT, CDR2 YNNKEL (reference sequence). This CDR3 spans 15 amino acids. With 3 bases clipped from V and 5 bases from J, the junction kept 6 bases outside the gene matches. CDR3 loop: CASSQTGGGWETQYF. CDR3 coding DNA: TGTGCCAGCAGCCAGACAGGGGGCGGGTGGGAGACCCAGTACTTC.

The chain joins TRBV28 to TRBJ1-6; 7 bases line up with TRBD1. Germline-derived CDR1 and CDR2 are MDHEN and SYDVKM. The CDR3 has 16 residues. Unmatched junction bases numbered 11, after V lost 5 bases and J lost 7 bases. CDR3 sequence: CASSNPGQTSNSPLHF. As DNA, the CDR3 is TGTGCCAGCAGTAATCCGGGACAGACATCAAATTCACCCCTCCACTTT.

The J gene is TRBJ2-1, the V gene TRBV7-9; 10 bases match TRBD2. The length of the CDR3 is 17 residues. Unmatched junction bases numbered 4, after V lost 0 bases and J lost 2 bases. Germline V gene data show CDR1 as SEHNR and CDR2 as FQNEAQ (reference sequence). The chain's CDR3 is CASSLASGRAAYNEQFF. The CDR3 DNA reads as TGTGCCAGCAGCTTAGCAAGCGGGAGGGCCGCCTACAATGAGCAGTTCTTC.